This T cell receptor beta chain appears in the sequencing data of a study of identical twins. Findings of the study overall: Findings came from cross-sectional statistics, without long-term follow-up of donors.

Healthy Caucasians supplied all donations. Template switching added a universal primer binding site, and final cDNA carried unique molecular identifiers. TCRdb re-analysed the 5' RACE reads in MiXCR, keeping a single row per CDR3 protein. The sample consists of about 200,000 distinct CDR3 sequences, around 6.8% of them appearing once. V was pared by 5 bases and J by 6 bases, with 7 bases of the junction left unmatched. Germline values: CDR1 MNHNS, CDR2 SASEGT. This CDR3 region has 13 residues. There are a few counts of this clonotype. Its antigen remains unknown. The same specimen was also included in a second study, on yellow fever vaccine responses in identical twins.

This clonotype was sampled from a woman under 30 in good health. The specimen sequenced was memory (CD45RO+) T cells sorted from blood. This chain uses TRBV6-1 with TRBJ2-7, with 7 positions matching TRBD1. CDR3 sequence: CASSKGANSEQYF. DNA of the CDR3: TGTGCCAGCAGTAAGGGGGCGAATAGCGAGCAGTACTTC.